This T cell receptor (beta chain) was documented in a study of cytomegalovirus exposure and HLA in healthy donors. This clone was seen a single time. Primers included in the PCR were 60 Vbeta and 13 Jbeta primers. Clones were sequenced by immunoSEQ multiplex PCR, and TCRdb holds only the in-frame ones, with some missing. The data show about 160,000 clones, approximately 71% seen once. The receptor was isolated from a young woman in good health and CMV-seropositive. Sequencing used PBMCs.

In DNA, the CDR3 is TGCAGCGTTGACAGTGATCCTCCCTATGGCTACACCTTC. Translating it yields CSVDSDPPYGYTF. V usage is TRBV29-1 and J usage is TRBJ1-2; D remains ambiguous. The germline gives CDR1 SQVTM, CDR2 ANQGSEA. CDR3 length: 13 residues. V was cut by 3 bases and J by 4 bases, with 12 bases left in between.